This paragraph reports one T cell receptor beta chain. With V trimmed by 2 bases and J by 0 bases, 8 bases remained unmatched. The germline gives CDR1 MNHEY, CDR2 SMNVEV (reference sequence). The length of the CDR3 is 18 residues. This sample is drawn from a study of cytomegalovirus exposure and HLA in healthy donors. The PCR had 60 Vbeta and 13 Jbeta primers. TCRdb's table, derived via immunoSEQ multiplex PCR, lists solely in-frame clones and lacks some. Of some 150,000 clones listed, 80% are singletons. Sequencing was done on a sample of PBMCs. This TCR came from a man aged 25 to 45 in good health and CMV-seropositive. The rearrangement links TRBV27 to TRBJ1-5; 9 nucleotides match TRBD1. DNA for the CDR3: TGTGCCAGCAGTTTACTGGGACAGGGACCATATAGCAATCAGCCCCAGCATTTT. It yields the protein CASSLLGQGPYSNQPQHF.